This TCR beta chain was identified in a study of cytomegalovirus exposure and HLA in healthy donors. Whole-study results and caveats: Later analysis identified several of the most significant clusters that appeared linked to common viral pathogens.

Between the trimmed V and J ends, which lost 5 bases and 4 bases, there was a span of 13 bases. CDR3 size: 13 residues. Germline-derived CDR1 and CDR2 are SGHDT and YYEEEE. This clone was seen only once. Its antigen is not identified. The study ran its PCR with 60 Vbeta and 13 Jbeta primers. This table comes from immunoSEQ multiplex PCR, and its TCRdb copy is limited to in-frame clones, with some not included. The sample lists more than 100,000 clones, 77% occurring once. The sequence came from a human donor in good health. The rearrangement links TRBV5-6 to TRBJ2-7, with D maybe TRBD2 (5 bases). Sequencing used PBMCs. The CDR3 region is CASSPLGGYEQYF. The CDR3 DNA reads TGTGCCAGCAGTCCCCTTGGCGGGTACGAGCAGTACTTC.